This entry lists 21 T cell receptor beta chains sequenced from one sample in a study of Ad26.COV2.S vaccination and SARS-CoV-2 variants. The table came from immunoSEQ multiplex PCR; TCRdb's copy has only in-frame clones and leaves some out. The profile shows about 500,000 clones, 70% to 90% of them singletons. This sample's treatment: approximately 18 received Ad26.COV2.S at low or high dose, single or two shots; roughly five received placebo; per-sample allocation not given. Day 63 after the first injection of vaccine or placebo was the sampling time. The sample in question was peripheral blood, obtained in a trial of Ad26.COV2.S vaccine versus placebo. All receptors come from a person aged 18-65 years who received the Ad26.COV2.S COVID-19 vaccine or a placebo.

The chain links TRBV6-5 to TRBJ2-2, with D unresolved. The V end lost 5 bases, the J end lost 3 bases, and 13 bases lay between the germline ends. The CDR3 spans 15 residues. The germline gives CDR1 MNHEY, CDR2 SVGAGI. CDR3 sequence (DNA): TGTGCCAGCAGTCTAACCACAGTTGACACCGGGGAGCTGTTTTTT. Its protein product is CASSLTTVDTGELFF.

The V call is TRBV5-5, the J call TRBJ2-7; no reliable D call. Germline V CDR1 and CDR2: SGHKS, YYEKEE (reference sequence). This CDR3 contains 11 residues. Between the trimmed V and J ends, which lost 2 bases and 5 bases, there was a span of 5 bases. This CDR3 reads CASSLMHEQYF. The CDR3 nucleotides read TGTGCCAGCAGCTTAATGCACGAGCAGTACTTC.

This clone was seen at least ten times. The chain recombines TRBV2 with TRBJ1-5; D not certain. With 7 bases removed from V and 0 bases from J, the gap between germline ends came to 10 bases. The CDR3 totals 14 residues. Germline CDR1 reads SNHLY; CDR2 reads FYNNEI. CDR3 coding DNA: TGTGCCAGCATGGAATTTTATAGCAATCAGCCCCAGCATTTT. As protein: CASMEFYSNQPQHF.

This rearrangement joins TRBV28 to TRBJ1-4; D gene unclear. Germline V CDR1 and CDR2: MDHEN, SYDVKM. V lost 6 bases to trimming and J lost 0 bases, with 14 bases between them. The CDR3 has 16 amino acids. CDR3 amino acids: CASSTREAATNEKLFF. CDR3 sequence (DNA): TGTGCCAGCAGCACGCGGGAGGCGGCAACTAATGAAAAACTGTTTTTT.

This chain connects TRBV18 to TRBJ1-2, with a tentative D call TRBD1 (5 bases). The ends were cut back, 5 bases at V and 2 bases at J, with 12 bases in the middle. The CDR3 has 14 residues. Germline V gene lookup returns CDR1 KGHSH and CDR2 LQKENI. CDR3 nucleotide sequence: TGTGCCAGCTCAAGTCAGGGCAGCAACTATGGCTACACCTTC. Its translation: CASSSQGSNYGYTF.

The sample holds a few counts of this clone. Here the CDR3 DNA reads TGTGCCAGCTCACCAGTGATTGATGCAGGGGTGGCTGAAGCTTTCTTT. Protein sequence: CASSPVIDAGVAEAFF. This chain joins TRBV18 and TRBJ1-1; TRBD1 might be the D (6 bases). This CDR3 is built from 16 residues. V dropped 2 bases and J dropped 6 bases, with 19 bases sitting between them. Germline V gene data show CDR1 as KGHSH and CDR2 as LQKENI.

The chain has TRBV6-1 and TRBJ1-5, with D possibly being TRBD1 (6 bases). CDR3 length equals 17 residues. Trimming pared 3 bases from V and 1 base from J, leaving 16 bases between. Germline V gene lookup returns CDR1 MNHNS and CDR2 SASEGT. The CDR3 region is CASSEVESRGSNQPQHF. The DNA for the CDR3 is TGTGCCAGCAGTGAGGTGGAGAGCAGGGGAAGCAATCAGCCCCAGCATTTT.

CDR3 DNA sequence: TGTGCCAGCAGGTTTACTAGCGGGGGCTACAATGAGCAGTTCTTC. This sequence encodes CASRFTSGGYNEQFF. The V and J genes are TRBV28 and TRBJ2-1, with TRBD2 identical over 11 bases. CDR3 length: 15 residues. Germline V gives CDR1 MDHEN, CDR2 SYDVKM. Unmatched junction bases numbered 4, after V lost 6 bases and J lost 3 bases.

This clone was counted only a few times. The CDR3 DNA sequence: TGTGCCAGCAGTGAGGGCCAAGGGGCGAACACTGAAGCTTTCTTT. Translating gives CASSEGQGANTEAFF. The genes are TRBV2 and TRBJ1-1; D is perhaps TRBD1 (5 bases). The germline V and J ends were trimmed by 3 bases and 1 base, with 12 bases remaining between them. This CDR3 is 15 amino acids long. CDR1 is SNHLY, CDR2 FYNNEI, per germline.

The chain recombines TRBV28 with TRBJ2-5, with D possibly being TRBD1 (5 bases). CDR1 and CDR2 (germline): MDHEN, SYDVKM. Trimming left V 5 bases short and J 3 bases short, with 10 bases between. This CDR3 comprises 13 residues. CDR3 amino acids: CASSGQGEETQYF. In DNA form, the CDR3 reads TGTGCCAGCAGTGGACAAGGGGAAGAGACCCAGTACTTC.

The chain employs TRBV9 and TRBJ2-1, with 9 bases identical to TRBD2. Trimming removed 4 bases from V and 8 bases from J; junction bases left unmatched: 10. In germline, CDR1 is SGDLS, CDR2 YYNGEE. The CDR3 spans 15 residues. The CDR3 sequence is CASSPRGLASHEQFF. For the CDR3, the DNA is TGTGCCAGCAGCCCTCGGGGACTAGCTTCTCATGAGCAGTTCTTC.

This clone was picked up one time. This chain uses TRBV5-1 with TRBJ1-2; TRBD1 might be the D (5 bases). CDR1 and CDR2 (germline): SGHRS, YFSETQ. The CDR3 is 13 residues long. Trimming cost V 2 bases and J 2 bases, with 7 bases left between them. The CDR3 protein is CASSFTGNYGYTF. The DNA for the CDR3 is TGCGCCAGCAGCTTCACAGGAAACTATGGCTACACCTTC.

The chain combines TRBV27 with TRBJ2-7, with 9 positions matching TRBD1. Germline CDR1 reads MNHEY; CDR2 reads SMNVEV (reference sequence). V lost 6 bases to trimming and J lost 3 bases; unmatched junction nucleotides: 6. CDR3 size: 14 residues. Written as DNA, the CDR3 is TGTGCCAGCAGAACCTTGGGACAGGGCTACGAGCAGTACTTC. The encoded protein is CASRTLGQGYEQYF.

This chain joins TRBV9 and TRBJ2-3; 7 nucleotides align to TRBD1. There are 16 residues in the CDR3. V gave up 4 bases and J gave up 0 bases; unmatched junction bases: 8. In germline, CDR1 is SGDLS, CDR2 YYNGEE. The CDR3 sequence is CASSPGQASSTDTQYF. The CDR3 bases are TGTGCCAGCAGCCCCGGACAGGCCTCCAGCACAGATACGCAGTATTTT.

The chain is built from TRBV5-1 and TRBJ1-1; weak D call: TRBD1 (6 bases). The germline V gene encodes CDR1 SGHRS and CDR2 YFSETQ. The CDR3 loop spans 14 amino acids. V was cut by 2 bases and J by 3 bases, with 11 bases left in between. The CDR3 loop reads CASSFGGLDTEAFF. The CDR3, as DNA: TGCGCCAGCAGCTTTGGGGGGCTGGACACTGAAGCTTTCTTT.

The rearrangement joins TRBV18 to TRBJ1-5; maybe TRBD1 (5 bases). Per germline, CDR1 KGHSH and CDR2 LQKENI. The CDR3 has 16 amino acids. The ends were cut back, 6 bases at V and 0 bases at J, with 15 bases in the middle. Here the CDR3 reads CASSQDRRGSNQPQHF. Written as DNA, the CDR3 is TGTGCCAGCTCTCAAGATCGTAGGGGTAGCAATCAGCCCCAGCATTTT.

This clone was counted a few times. The chain uses TRBV6-5 and TRBJ1-1, with D hard to call. CDR1 is MNHEY and CDR2 is SVGAGI in the germline V gene. CDR3 size: 13 residues. Trimming left V 6 bases short and J 1 base short, with 9 bases between. The DNA of the CDR3 is TGTGCCAGCAGCCAGGAGGGGAACACTGAAGCTTTCTTT. As protein: CASSQEGNTEAFF.

The V gene is TRBV7-2, the J gene TRBJ1-1; D is perhaps TRBD1 (5 bases). The CDR3 length is 17 residues. V lost 0 bases and J lost 4, with 18 bases in between. Germline CDR1 SGHTA, CDR2 FQGNSA. CDR3 amino acids: CASSLAFGGSGLTEAFF. The CDR3 DNA reads as TGTGCCAGCAGCTTAGCTTTCGGGGGTTCCGGCCTCACTGAAGCTTTCTTT.

This CDR3 reads CATSTVRDSRLNTEAFF. CDR3 nucleotide sequence: TGTGCCACCAGCACCGTTCGGGACAGCCGCTTGAACACTGAAGCTTTCTTT. The rearrangement joins TRBV15 to TRBJ1-1, with 7 bases lining up with TRBD1. This CDR3 region has 17 residues. V lost 4 bases, J lost 0 bases, and 11 bases stayed unmatched. Germline CDR1 reads LNHNV; CDR2 reads YYDKDF (reference sequence).

Only one count was recorded for this clone. The chain is built from TRBV27 and TRBJ1-1; 9 bases fit TRBD1. J was trimmed by 1 base and V by 5 bases; bases with no gene match: 11. This CDR3 spans 17 amino acids. Germline CDR1 is MNHEY and CDR2 is SMNVEV (reference sequence). The CDR3 DNA follows: TGTGCCAGCAGTCCTGGACAGGGGCGGGGGAGGAACACTGAAGCTTTCTTT. Translated, it gives CASSPGQGRGRNTEAFF.

The V and J genes are TRBV27 and TRBJ1-4; unclear D gene. There are 14 residues in the CDR3. Trimming stripped 3 bases from V and 4 bases from J, with 9 bases between. Germline lookup yields CDR1 MNHEY and CDR2 SMNVEV (reference sequence). CDR3 sequence (DNA): TGTGCCAGCAGTTTCGGTAGGAGTAATGAAAAACTGTTTTTT. Its protein is CASSFGRSNEKLFF.